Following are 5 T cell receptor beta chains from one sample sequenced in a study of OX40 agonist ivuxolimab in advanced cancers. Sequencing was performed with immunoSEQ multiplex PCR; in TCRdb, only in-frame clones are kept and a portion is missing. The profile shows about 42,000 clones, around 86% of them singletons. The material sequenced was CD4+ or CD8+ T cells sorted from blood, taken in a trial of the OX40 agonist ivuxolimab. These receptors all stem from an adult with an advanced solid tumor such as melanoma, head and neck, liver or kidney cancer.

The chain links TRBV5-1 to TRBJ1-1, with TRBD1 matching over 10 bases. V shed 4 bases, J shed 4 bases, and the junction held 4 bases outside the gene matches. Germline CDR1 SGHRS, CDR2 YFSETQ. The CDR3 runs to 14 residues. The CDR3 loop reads CASSPDRGLTEAFF. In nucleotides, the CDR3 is TGCGCCAGCAGCCCCGACAGGGGGCTCACTGAAGCTTTCTTT.

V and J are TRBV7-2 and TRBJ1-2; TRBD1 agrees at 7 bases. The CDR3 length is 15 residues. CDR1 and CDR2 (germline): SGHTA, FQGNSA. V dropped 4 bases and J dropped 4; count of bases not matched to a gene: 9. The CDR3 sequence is CASSSNYGTVYGYTF. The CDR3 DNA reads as TGTGCCAGCAGCTCGAACTACGGGACAGTCTATGGCTACACCTTC.

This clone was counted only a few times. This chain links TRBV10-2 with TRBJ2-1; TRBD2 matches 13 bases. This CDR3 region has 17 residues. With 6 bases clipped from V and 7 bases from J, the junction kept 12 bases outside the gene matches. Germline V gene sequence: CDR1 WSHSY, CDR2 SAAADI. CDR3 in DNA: TGCGCCAGCAGGGCAACTAGCGGGGGGGCGACGAGGAATGAGCAGTTCTTC. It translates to CASRATSGGATRNEQFF.

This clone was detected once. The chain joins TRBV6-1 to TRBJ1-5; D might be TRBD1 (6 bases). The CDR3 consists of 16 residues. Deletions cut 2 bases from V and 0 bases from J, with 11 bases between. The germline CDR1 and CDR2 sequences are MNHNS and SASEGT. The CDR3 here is CASSETGLGSNQPQHF. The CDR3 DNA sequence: TGTGCCAGCAGTGAAACAGGGTTAGGTAGCAATCAGCCCCAGCATTTT.

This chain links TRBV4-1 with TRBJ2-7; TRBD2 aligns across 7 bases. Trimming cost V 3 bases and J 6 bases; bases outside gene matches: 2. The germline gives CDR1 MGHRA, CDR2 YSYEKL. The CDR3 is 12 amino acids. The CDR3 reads CASSQREFEQYF. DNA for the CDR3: TGCGCCAGCAGCCAGCGGGAGTTCGAGCAGTACTTC.